The present T cell receptor (beta chain) was sequenced within a study of T cell responses to AZD1222 COVID-19 vaccine. TCRdb's table, derived via immunoSEQ multiplex PCR, lists solely in-frame clones and lacks some. The sample yields over 95,000 clones, approximately 90% seen once. Germline assignment: CDR1 ENHRY and CDR2 SYGVKD. CDR3 length: 15 amino acids. V trimming: 6 bases; J trimming: 5 bases; junction bases outside the gene matches: 6. The gene calls are TRBV10-3 and TRBJ2-5; 13 nucleotides align to TRBD2. The specimen comprised peripheral blood, sampled on day 0 of AZD1222 vaccination. The sequence was collected from an adult in good health. CDR3: CAIRRTSGGGETQYF. In nucleotides, the CDR3 is TGTGCCATCAGACGGACTAGCGGGGGCGGCGAGACCCAGTACTTC.